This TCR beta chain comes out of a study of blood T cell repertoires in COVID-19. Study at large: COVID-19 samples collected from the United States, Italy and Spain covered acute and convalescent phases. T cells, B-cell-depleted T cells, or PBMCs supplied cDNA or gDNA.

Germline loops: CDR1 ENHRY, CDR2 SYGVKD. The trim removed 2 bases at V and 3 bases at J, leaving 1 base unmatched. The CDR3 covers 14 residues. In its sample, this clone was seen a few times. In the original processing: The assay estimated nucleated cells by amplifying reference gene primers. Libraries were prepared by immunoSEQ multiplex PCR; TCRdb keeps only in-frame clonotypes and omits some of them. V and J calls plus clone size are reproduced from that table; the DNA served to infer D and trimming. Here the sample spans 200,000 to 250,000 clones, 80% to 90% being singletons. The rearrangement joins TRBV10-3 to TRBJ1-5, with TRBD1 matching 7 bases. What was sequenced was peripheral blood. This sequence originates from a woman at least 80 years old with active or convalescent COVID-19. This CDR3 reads CAISEDRANQPQHF. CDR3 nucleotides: TGTGCCATCAGTGAGGACAGGGCCAATCAGCCCCAGCATTTT.